These T cell receptor beta chains were read from a single sample in a study of a mutant IDH1 vaccine in newly diagnosed glioma. Method: immunoSEQ multiplex PCR; TCRdb's copy keeps in-frame clones and lacks some. This sample carries some 130,000 clones, around 80% of them seen once, and the ten largest clones take about 5.5%. Antigens of these TCRs are unknown. This specimen consisted of PBMCs, obtained from a glioma patient whose treatment included an IDH1 peptide vaccine. These receptors were collected from a middle-aged man with glioma. Both conserved end residues are part of each CDR3.

V gene: TRBV28; J gene: TRBJ1-5; CDR3 protein: CASSPGGVKNQPQHF
V gene: TRBV28; J gene: TRBJ2-3; CDR3 protein: CASSQGTAAGDTQYF
V gene: TRBV5-1; J gene: TRBJ2-5; CDR3 protein: CASSLKVASGQQETQYF
V gene: TRBV6-5; J gene: TRBJ2-7; CDR3 protein: CASSYKIYEQYF
V gene: TRBV6-5; J gene: TRBJ2-3; CDR3 protein: CASSSPLDSSDTQYF
V gene: TRBV27; J gene: TRBJ1-2; CDR3 protein: CASSFSETAYGYTF
V gene: TRBV28; J gene: TRBJ2-2; CDR3 protein: CASSPGLAGGELFF
V gene: TRBV5-1; J gene: TRBJ1-3; CDR3 protein: CASSLFGASSSGNTIYF
V gene: TRBV5-1; J gene: TRBJ2-7; CDR3 protein: CASSLATANDEQYF
V gene: TRBV28; J gene: TRBJ1-5; CDR3 protein: CASSLNAQPQHF
V gene: TRBV11-2; J gene: TRBJ1-6; CDR3 protein: CASSPQGSSSSPLHF
V gene: TRBV5-8; J gene: TRBJ2-3; CDR3 protein: CASSSQADTQYF
V gene: TRBV18; J gene: TRBJ2-7; CDR3 protein: CASSSGWNEQYF
V gene: TRBV7-2; J gene: TRBJ2-5; CDR3 protein: CASSLASGSGRETQYF
V gene: TRBV4-2; J gene: TRBJ2-7; CDR3 protein: CASSLEQGSYEQYF
V gene: TRBV6-4; J gene: TRBJ2-3; CDR3 protein: CASSDQWTSGSTQYF
V gene: TRBV7-2; J gene: TRBJ2-7; CDR3 protein: CASSLGGGNSYEQYF
V gene: TRBV7-2; J gene: TRBJ1-2; CDR3 protein: CASSLGQAASIYGYTF
V gene: TRBV6-4; J gene: TRBJ2-3; CDR3 protein: CASRGLAGDTQYF